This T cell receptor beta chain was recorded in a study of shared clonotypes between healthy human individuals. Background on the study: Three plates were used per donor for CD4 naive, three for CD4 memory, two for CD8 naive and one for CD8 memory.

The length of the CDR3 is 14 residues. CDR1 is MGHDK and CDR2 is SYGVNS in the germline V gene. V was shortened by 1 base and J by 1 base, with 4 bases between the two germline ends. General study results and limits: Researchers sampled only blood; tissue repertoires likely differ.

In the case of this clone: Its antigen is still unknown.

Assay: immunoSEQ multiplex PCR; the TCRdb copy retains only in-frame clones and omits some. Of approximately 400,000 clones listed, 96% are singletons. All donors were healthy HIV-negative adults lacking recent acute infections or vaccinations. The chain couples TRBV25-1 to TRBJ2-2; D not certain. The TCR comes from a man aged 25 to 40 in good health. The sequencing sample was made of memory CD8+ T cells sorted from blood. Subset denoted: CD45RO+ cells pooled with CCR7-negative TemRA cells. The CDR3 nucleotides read TGTGCCAGCAGTGAATTCATGAACACCGGGGAGCTGTTTTTT. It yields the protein CASSEFMNTGELFF.